Below are 17 T cell receptor beta chains sequenced from a single sample in a study of T cells in Graves' hyperthyroidism and ophthalmopathy. TCR beta CDR3 region amplification was performed from RNA transcripts. RT-PCR in the first round (using the HTBI primer set) targeted the TCR CDR3. MiXCR, applied by TCRdb to the multiplex PCR reads, yields one record per CDR3 protein. In the table there are hundreds of thousands of distinct CDR3 sequences, roughly 20% of which are singletons. The sequencing input was blood. The receptors come from a young man with Graves' ophthalmopathy.

A note on this clonotype: A read error may explain this, as a much larger clone is one base away. J is TRBJ2-5 and V is TRBV5-5; tentative D call: TRBD2 (5 bases). CDR1 and CDR2 from the germline V gene are SGHKS and YYEKEE (reference sequence). The CDR3 is made up of 14 amino acids. The CDR3 reads CAGSLDIWRETQYF. CDR3 nucleotide sequence: TGTGCCGGCAGCTTAGATATTTGGAGGGAGACCCAGTACTTC.

This clonotype was detected many times. Given a much more abundant clone one base away, this may be a read error. The chain couples TRBV28 to TRBJ1-1, with D hard to call. This CDR3 is 13 amino acids long. Per germline, CDR1 MDHEN and CDR2 SYDVKM. With 3 bases removed from V and 1 base from J, the gap between germline ends came to 6 bases. The DNA of the CDR3 is TGTGCCAGCAGTTTTGTGGGGAACACTGAAGCTTTCTTT. Residues: CASSFVGNTEAFF. The full variable domain, rest sourced from reference TRBV28 and TRBJ1-1, is DVKVTQSSRYLVKRTGEKVFLECVQDMDHENMFWYRQDPGLGLRLIYFSYDVKMKEKGDIPEGYSVSREKKERFSLILESASTNQTSMYLCASSFVGNTEAFFGQGTRLTVV.

This clonotype was detected only a few times. The rearrangement joins TRBV5-1 to TRBJ2-2, with 7 positions matching TRBD1. Germline lookup yields CDR1 SGHRS and CDR2 YFSETQ. Trimming at V came to 7 bases and at J to 3 bases, leaving 12 bases not matched to a gene. This CDR3 has 16 residues. CDR3 nucleotide sequence: TGCGCCAGCGCGTCGGGACAGTCCCGCCACACCGGGGAGCTGTTTTTT. Amino acid sequence: CASASGQSRHTGELFF.

The table lists this clonotype with many counts. This CDR3 reads CASSNPTSGDIKDEQFF. CDR3 in DNA: TGTGCCAGCAGTAACCCGACTAGCGGGGATATAAAGGATGAGCAGTTCTTC. This chain links TRBV28 with TRBJ2-1, with 11 bases fitting TRBD2. Per germline, CDR1 MDHEN and CDR2 SYDVKM. J lost 8 bases, V lost 5 bases, and 14 bases had no gene match. The CDR3 sequence is 17 residues long.

The J gene is TRBJ2-1, the V gene TRBV7-9; TRBD2 agrees at 8 bases. This CDR3 comprises 15 residues. V lost 5 bases to trimming and J lost 5 bases; unmatched junction nucleotides: 8. The germline gives CDR1 SEHNR, CDR2 FQNEAQ (reference sequence). The CDR3 loop reads CASSPRRTSNNEQFF. For the CDR3, the DNA is TGTGCCAGCAGCCCAAGGCGGACTAGCAACAATGAGCAGTTCTTC.

The genes are TRBV5-1 and TRBJ2-7, with 11 bases that match TRBD2. After removal of 4 bases from V and 6 bases from J, the junction contained 6 bases not matched to a gene. CDR1 is SGHRS, CDR2 YFSETQ, per germline. The CDR3 is 14 residues long. The CDR3 region has the DNA TGCGCCAGCAGCCCCGGGACTAGCGGTTTCGAGCAGTACTTC. Translated, it gives CASSPGTSGFEQYF.

This clonotype was seen a few times. The chain links TRBV6-2 or TRBV6-3 to TRBJ2-7; 7 bases fit TRBD2. The CDR3 spans 15 residues. Germline V CDR1 and CDR2: MNHEY, SVGEGT. J lost 0 bases, V lost 6 bases, and 8 bases had no gene match. In nucleotides, the CDR3 is TGTGCCAGCAGGACCCGGGACTACAGCTCCTACGAGCAGTACTTC. Amino acid sequence: CASRTRDYSSYEQYF.

Of note for this clonotype: Since a much larger clone is just one base distant, this may be a read error. This chain uses TRBV3-1 with TRBJ2-1; TRBD2 aligns across 14 bases. This CDR3 is built from 17 residues. V was pared by 7 bases and J by 10 bases, with 15 bases of the junction left unmatched. The germline CDR1 and CDR2 sequences are LGHDT and YNNKEL (reference sequence). The CDR3 loop reads CASTPLKGLAGVSEQFF. The CDR3 DNA is TGTGCCAGCACCCCTTTGAAGGGACTAGCGGGAGTAAGCGAGCAGTTCTTC.

J is TRBJ2-3 and V is TRBV5-8, with 13 bases identical to TRBD2. The CDR3 consists of 15 residues. The trim removed 4 bases at V and 8 bases at J, leaving 7 bases unmatched. Germline CDR1 SGHTS, CDR2 YDEGEE. CDR3 DNA sequence: TGTGCCAGCAGCCCCCGACTAGCGGGAGGAGGTACGCAGTATTTT. The encoded protein is CASSPRLAGGGTQYF.

This clonotype was recorded many times. The genes are TRBV30 and TRBJ1-5; D gene ambiguous. The germline V and J ends were trimmed by 0 bases and 6 bases, with 12 bases remaining between them. The CDR3 is 14 amino acids. Germline V lookup: CDR1 GTSNPN, CDR2 SVGIG (reference sequence). DNA for the CDR3: TGTGCCTGGAGTGTACAGTTGGGTTTTCAGCCCCAGCATTTT. Translated, it gives CAWSVQLGFQPQHF.

There are many counts of this clonotype. The chain links TRBV11-2 to TRBJ2-7, with a weak D call TRBD1 (7 bases). The length of the CDR3 is 15 residues. Germline V lookup: CDR1 SGHAT, CDR2 FQNNGV. V lost 5 bases to trimming and J lost 6 bases, with 20 bases between them. CDR3 region: CASSPGGTVKSEQYF. In nucleotides, the CDR3 is TGTGCCAGCAGCCCAGGAGGGACAGTCAAGAGCGAGCAGTACTTC.

The sample holds many counts of this clonotype. This chain joins TRBV2 and TRBJ1-6, with 7 bases identical to TRBD1. The CDR3 sequence is 13 residues long. Trimming removed 7 bases from V and 7 bases from J; junction bases left unmatched: 4. Germline CDR1 SNHLY, CDR2 FYNNEI. In DNA, the CDR3 is TGTGCCAGCAAGGACAGGCAAAATTCACCCCTCCACTTT. Its protein product is CASKDRQNSPLHF. Using reference TRBV2 and TRBJ1-6 for the parts outside the CDR3, the full variable domain is EPEVTQTPSHQVTQMGQEVILRCVPISNHLYFYWYRQILGQKVEFLVSFYNNEISEKSEIFDDQFSVERPDGSNFTLKIRSTKLEDSAMYFCASKDRQNSPLHFGNGTRLTVT.

The genes are TRBV14 and TRBJ2-1; 11 nucleotides agree with TRBD2. CDR3 length: 16 residues. Trimming cost V 2 bases and J 6 bases; bases outside gene matches: 6. Germline CDR1 reads SGHDN; CDR2 reads FVKESK. The CDR3 spells CASSQLAGGSGNEQFF. CDR3 bases: TGTGCCAGCAGCCAACTAGCGGGAGGATCCGGCAATGAGCAGTTCTTC.

This chain joins TRBV5-1 and TRBJ2-5; D is uncertain. Trimming shortened V by 1 base and J by 1 base, and 8 bases separated the two germline ends. The CDR3 consists of 14 residues. Looked up from germline, CDR1 is SGHRS and CDR2 is YFSETQ. The CDR3 spells CASSLLTSQETQYF. The CDR3 DNA reads TGCGCCAGCAGCTTGCTTACCTCCCAAGAGACCCAGTACTTC.

This sequence joins TRBV29-1 and TRBJ1-1; unclear D gene. V dropped 7 bases and J dropped 0 bases, with 12 bases sitting between them. This CDR3 is 13 amino acids long. The germline V gene has CDR1 SQVTM and CDR2 ANQGSEA. CDR3 nucleotide sequence: TGCAGCGCCCGAGAGCGGATGAACACTGAAGCTTTCTTT. It encodes CSARERMNTEAFF. Full variable domain (outside the CDR3, taken from reference TRBV29-1 and TRBJ1-1): SAVISQKPSRDICQRGTSLTIQCQVDSQVTMMFWYRQQPGQSLTLIATANQGSEATYESGFVIDKFPISRPNLTFSTLTVSNMSPEDSSIYLCSARERMNTEAFFGQGTRLTVV.

In this sample, this clonotype turned up a few times. The rearrangement links TRBV28 to TRBJ2-1; a weak D match, TRBD1 (5 bases). This CDR3 is 14 amino acids long. Trimming removed 5 bases from V and 3 bases from J, with 11 bases in between. Germline V gene lookup returns CDR1 MDHEN and CDR2 SYDVKM. The CDR3 is CASSPGKGYNEQFF. The DNA for the CDR3 is TGTGCCAGCAGTCCAGGGAAGGGCTACAATGAGCAGTTCTTC.

This clonotype was counted ten times or more. The V and J genes are TRBV11-2 and TRBJ1-3; no definite D call. The CDR3 is 13 amino acids. V was shortened by 2 bases and J by 6 bases, with 8 bases between the two germline ends. CDR1 is SGHAT and CDR2 is FQNNGV in the germline V gene. The CDR3 nucleotides are TGTGCCAGCAGCTTACAGGAATTAAACACCATATATTTT. As protein: CASSLQELNTIYF.